This T cell receptor (beta chain) is drawn from a study of monozygotic twins with inflammatory bowel disease. TCRdb derives one entry per CDR3 protein from the 5' RACE reads, leaving out DNA. The sample is made up of 300,000 to 450,000 distinct CDR3 sequences, and the top ten hold 2.5% to 3% of it. The specimen was blood. The TCR was taken from a human donor with ulcerative colitis or Crohn's disease, or a healthy co-twin of an affected twin (not recorded which).

CDR3 protein: CASSPGLAVNTGELFF. The chain recombines TRBV7-3 with TRBJ2-2; the D gene TCRdb calls, TRBD2, cannot be checked with no DNA. This CDR3 comprises 16 residues. Germline assignment: CDR1 SGHTA and CDR2 FQGTGA. The full variable domain, in which reference TRBV7-3 and TRBJ2-2 provide the parts outside the CDR3, is GAGVSQTPSNKVTEKGKYVELRCDPISGHTALYWYRQSLGQGPEFLIYFQGTGAADDSGLPNDRFFAVRPEGSVSTLKIQRTERGDSAVYLCASSPGLAVNTGELFFGEGSRLTVL.